This T cell receptor beta chain appears in the sequencing data of a study of response to subunit inactivated influenza vaccine. General observations from the study: There was a suggestion from the authors that each seasonal influenza vaccination recruits few new T cells.

This CDR3 is 13 amino acids long. Trimming stripped 6 bases from V and 7 bases from J, with 13 bases between. Germline CDR1 reads MNHEY; CDR2 reads SVGEGT. This clonotype was seen repeatedly, ten times or more. The antigen remains unidentified. Via MiXCR, TCRdb re-called the RT-PCR reads, giving one row per CDR3 protein. Of 500,000 to 600,000 distinct CDR3 sequences listed, about 12% are singletons. The genes are TRBV6-2 or TRBV6-3 and TRBJ2-1, with a possible D match to TRBD2 (5 bases). The receptor was isolated from a man over 45 who received an inactivated influenza vaccine. The sample was PBMCs from blood, taken on the day of vaccination. The CDR3 DNA follows: TGTGCCAGCAGCCTTGAGGGCGGTAATGAGCAGTTCTTC. Protein sequence: CASSLEGGNEQFF.